This T cell receptor (beta chain) was sequenced for a study of blood T cell repertoires in COVID-19. Study at large: The United States, Italy and Spain supplied acute and convalescent COVID-19 samples. PBMCs, B-cell-depleted T cells, or T cells were the source of the cDNA or gDNA that made up the material.

The V gene's germline CDR1 is LGHDT and CDR2 YNNKEL (reference sequence). Deletions cut 4 bases from V and 7 bases from J, with 8 bases between. The CDR3 contains 12 residues. The data were produced by immunoSEQ multiplex PCR, yet TCRdb's version contains in-frame clones alone and is incomplete. Of 110,000 to 150,000 clones in the sample, roughly 77% were seen once. This clone was seen a handful of times. The sample carries other DNA sequences with the same CDR3. The TCR was taken from a man aged 55 to 69 with acute or convalescent COVID-19. The chain couples TRBV3-1 (or the pseudogene TRBV3-2) to TRBJ1-3; D is unclear. The sequenced sample consisted of peripheral blood. In DNA form, the CDR3 reads TGTGCCAGCAGCCCCTCGGGGAACACCATATATTTT. This translates into CASSPSGNTIYF.